These 18 T cell receptor beta chains originate from one sample sequenced in a study of T cell repertoires in cytomegalovirus infection. No cognate antigen is known for these TCRs. TCRdb redid the calling of the reads with MiXCR, one entry per CDR3 protein. The sample records around 200,000 distinct CDR3 sequences, 35% to 40% being singletons. The source was CD8+ T cells from cultured PBMCs, collected from culture after CMV antigen stimulation. All receptors derive from a human donor in good health (CMV status not recorded). Some clones in this sample may be carry-over from other donors' samples.

At least ten counts were recorded for this clonotype. This chain links TRBV7-9 with TRBJ2-5; 9 bases align to TRBD1. Losses at the gene ends were 8 bases for V and 4 bases for J; bases not matched to a gene: 14. Per the germline V gene, CDR1 is SEHNR and CDR2 is FQNEAQ (reference sequence). CDR3 size: 16 residues. Here the CDR3 DNA reads TGTGCCAGCGGACCGGGGACAGGGAGGAATCGAGAGACCCAGTACTTC. Translation gives CASGPGTGRNRETQYF.

Written as DNA, the CDR3 is TGTGCCAGCAGCCACCTTGGGGGGGGTTCCTACAATGAGCAGTTCTTC. As protein: CASSHLGGGSYNEQFF. The chain joins TRBV9 to TRBJ2-1, with 7 nucleotides matching TRBD2. This CDR3 region has 16 residues. Germline values: CDR1 SGDLS, CDR2 YYNGEE. V lost 4 bases, J lost 1 base, and 8 bases stayed unmatched. Full variable domain (missing parts from reference TRBV9 and TRBJ2-1): DSGVTQTPKHLITATGQRVTLRCSPRSGDLSVYWYQQSLDQGLQFLIQYYNGEERAKGNILERFSAQQFPDLHSELNLSSLELGDSALYFCASSHLGGGSYNEQFFGPGTRLTVL.

This chain uses TRBV19 with TRBJ2-7; 7 bases fit TRBD1. The J segment lost 3 bases and the V segment lost 3 bases, leaving 5 bases of the junction unmatched. The CDR3 sequence is 14 residues long. Germline CDR1 and CDR2: LNHDA and SQIVND (reference sequence). DNA for the CDR3: TGTGCCAGTAGTATCACAGGGGAAGTCTACGAGCAGTACTTC. It specifies CASSITGEVYEQYF. Full variable domain (outside the CDR3, taken from reference TRBV19 and TRBJ2-7): DGGITQSPKYLFRKEGQNVTLSCEQNLNHDAMYWYRQDPGQGLRLIYYSQIVNDFQKGDIAEGYSVSREKKESFPLTVTSAQKNPTAFYLCASSITGEVYEQYFGPGTRLTVT.

This sequence joins TRBV11-3 and TRBJ2-1, with TRBD2 as a possible D gene (6 bases). The CDR3 totals 15 residues. The germline V and J ends were trimmed by 5 bases and 0 bases, with 11 bases remaining between them. In germline, CDR1 is SGHNT, CDR2 YENEEA. The CDR3 is CASSGDGSSYNEQFF. As DNA, the CDR3 is TGTGCCAGCAGCGGGGACGGGAGCTCCTACAATGAGCAGTTCTTC.

The chain employs TRBV11-2 and TRBJ2-5, with TRBD1 as a possible D gene (7 bases). The germline V and J ends were trimmed by 5 bases and 2 bases, with 18 bases remaining between them. Germline CDR1 and CDR2: SGHAT and FQNNGV. CDR3 length equals 16 residues. This CDR3 reads CASSSGRGQQQETQYF. CDR3 DNA: TGTGCCAGCAGCAGTGGGCGGGGACAGCAACAAGAGACCCAGTACTTC.

This clonotype has a handful of counts. This sequence joins TRBV14 and TRBJ2-7, with D uncertain. Germline CDR1 is SGHDN and CDR2 is FVKESK. With 0 bases removed from V and 2 bases from J, the gap between germline ends came to 5 bases. The CDR3 totals 13 residues. CDR3 amino acids: CASSQESPYEQYF. DNA of the CDR3: TGTGCCAGCAGCCAAGAAAGCCCCTACGAGCAGTACTTC.

V gene TRBV27 combines with J gene TRBJ2-1, with TRBD1 as a possible D gene (5 bases). Germline values: CDR1 MNHEY, CDR2 SMNVEV (reference sequence). V gave up 5 bases and J gave up 7 bases, with 18 bases separating them. The CDR3 has 15 amino acids. Written as DNA, the CDR3 is TGTGCCAGCAGTAGATCAGGGCTCCGATGGAATGAGCAGTTCTTC. This gives the protein CASSRSGLRWNEQFF.

This clonotype turned up a few times. The chain employs TRBV11-2 and TRBJ2-1, with 8 bases that match TRBD2. V trimming: 2 bases; J trimming: 8 bases; junction bases outside the gene matches: 14. The CDR3 consists of 17 residues. Germline-derived CDR1 and CDR2 are SGHAT and FQNNGV. The CDR3 here is CASSLMSGETSAYEQFF. The CDR3 nucleotides read TGTGCCAGCAGCTTAATGAGCGGGGAGACTAGCGCCTATGAGCAGTTCTTC.

This chain connects TRBV6-1 to TRBJ1-1, with 7 bases identical to TRBD1. The germline CDR1 and CDR2 sequences are MNHNS and SASEGT. V trimming: 8 bases; J trimming: 3 bases; junction bases outside the gene matches: 9. The CDR3 is 14 residues long. The chain's CDR3 is CASRIRGLHTEAFF. The CDR3 nucleotides read TGTGCCAGCCGTATCAGGGGGTTGCACACTGAAGCTTTCTTT.

V gene TRBV7-6 combines with J gene TRBJ2-7; 8 bases are a match to TRBD1. Germline CDR1 SGHVS, CDR2 FNYEAQ. The CDR3 is 15 residues long. V trimming: 5 bases; J trimming: 6 bases; junction bases outside the gene matches: 12. CDR3 amino acids: CASSLERDRTFEQYF. CDR3 nucleotides: TGTGCCAGCAGCCTCGAGAGGGACAGGACGTTCGAGCAGTACTTC.

The V gene is TRBV27, the J gene TRBJ1-5; 7 bases match TRBD1. This CDR3 comprises 14 residues. The V gene's germline CDR1 is MNHEY and CDR2 SMNVEV (reference sequence). V was clipped by 3 bases and J by 5 bases; unmatched bases: 4. CDR3 protein: CASSFRQGYQPQHF. DNA for the CDR3: TGTGCCAGCAGTTTTAGACAGGGATATCAGCCCCAGCATTTT.

This clonotype was counted a few times. In DNA, the CDR3 is TGTGCCAGCAGCAATTTTGGGTACGAGCAGTACTTC. Protein sequence: CASSNFGYEQYF. The chain has TRBV28 and TRBJ2-7; D is undetermined. Trimming stripped 6 bases from V and 4 bases from J, with 10 bases between. The germline CDR1 and CDR2 sequences are MDHEN and SYDVKM. The CDR3 is made up of 12 amino acids.

This chain's CDR3 is CASTGTGSMNTEAFF. CDR3 DNA sequence: TGTGCCAGCACGGGGACAGGGAGCATGAACACTGAAGCTTTCTTT. The chain couples TRBV6-2 or TRBV6-3 to TRBJ1-1, with 9 bases identical to TRBD1. The V gene end was trimmed by 7 bases and the J gene end by 0 bases; junction bases not matched to a gene: 6. The CDR3 consists of 15 residues. Per germline, CDR1 MNHEY and CDR2 SVGEGT.

This chain links TRBV11-1 with TRBJ2-6, with D uncertain. The ends were cut back, 1 base at V and 4 bases at J, with 14 bases in the middle. Germline V gene sequence: CDR1 SGHAT, CDR2 FQDESV (reference sequence). The CDR3 sequence is 17 residues long. The CDR3 DNA is TGTGCCAGCAGCTTAGATAAAAGGGTGAGAGGGGCCAACGTCCTGACTTTC. Amino acid sequence: CASSLDKRVRGANVLTF.

CDR3 coding DNA: TGCAGCTTACAGGACAGCACCGGGGAGCTGTTTTTT. Translated: CSLQDSTGELFF. V gene TRBV29-1 combines with J gene TRBJ2-2; D might be TRBD1 (6 bases). From germline, CDR1 is SQVTM and CDR2 ANQGSEA. The CDR3 has 12 amino acids. V was clipped by 8 bases and J by 4 bases, with 11 bases between them.

The gene calls are TRBV7-6 and TRBJ2-1, with D uncertain. Germline CDR1 is SGHVS and CDR2 is FNYEAQ. This CDR3 has 15 amino acids. The V gene lost 8 bases and the J gene lost 0 bases, with 14 bases spanning the gap. The DNA of the CDR3 is TGTGCCAGCCGGCCGCTTTATAGCTCCTACAATGAGCAGTTCTTC. This gives the protein CASRPLYSSYNEQFF.

The rearrangement joins TRBV27 to TRBJ2-2, with D unclear. This CDR3 spans 17 amino acids. Germline V gene lookup returns CDR1 MNHEY and CDR2 SMNVEV (reference sequence). Between the trimmed V and J ends, which lost 1 base and 6 bases, there was a span of 18 bases. The CDR3 DNA sequence: TGTGCCAGCAGTTTATACGGGCTCGCCGCTCCAGCCGGGGAGCTGTTTTTT. Translated: CASSLYGLAAPAGELFF.

This clonotype was recorded once. This chain links TRBV25-1 with TRBJ1-5; unclear D gene. CDR3 length: 15 residues. Germline CDR1 reads MGHDK; CDR2 reads SYGVNS. V gave up 4 bases and J gave up 0 bases, with 10 bases separating them. CDR3 amino acids: CASSGGVGSNQPQHF. The CDR3 region has the DNA TGTGCCAGCAGTGGCGGGGTTGGTAGCAATCAGCCCCAGCATTTT. Complete variable domain (other parts from reference TRBV25-1 and TRBJ1-5): EADIYQTPRYLVIGTGKKITLECSQTMGHDKMYWYQQDPGMELHLIHYSYGVNSTEKGDLSSESTVSRIRTEHFPLTLESARPSHTSQYLCASSGGVGSNQPQHFGDGTRLSIL.